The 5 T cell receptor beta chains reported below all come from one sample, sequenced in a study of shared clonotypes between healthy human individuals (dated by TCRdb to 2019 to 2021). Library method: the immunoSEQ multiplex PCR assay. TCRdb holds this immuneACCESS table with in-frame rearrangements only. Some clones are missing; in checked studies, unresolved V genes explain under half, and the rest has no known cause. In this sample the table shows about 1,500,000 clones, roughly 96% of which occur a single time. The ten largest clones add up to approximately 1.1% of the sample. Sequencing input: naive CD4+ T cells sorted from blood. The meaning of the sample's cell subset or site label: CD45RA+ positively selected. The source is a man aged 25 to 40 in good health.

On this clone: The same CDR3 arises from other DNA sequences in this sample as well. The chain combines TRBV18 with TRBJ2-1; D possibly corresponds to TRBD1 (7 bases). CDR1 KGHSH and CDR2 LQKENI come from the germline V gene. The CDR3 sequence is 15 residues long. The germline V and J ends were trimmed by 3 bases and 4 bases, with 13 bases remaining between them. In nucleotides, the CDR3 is TGTGCCAGCTCACCCCCGGCAGGGGGGTACAATGAGCAGTTCTTC. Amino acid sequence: CASSPPAGGYNEQFF.

Written as DNA, the CDR3 is TGTGCCTGGTCGGGACAGGGGGAAGGTGAGCAGTACTTC. Amino acids: CAWSGQGEGEQYF. The rearrangement uses TRBV30 and TRBJ2-7, with 11 bases aligning to TRBD1. The length of the CDR3 is 13 residues. J gave up 7 bases and V 5 bases, and 7 bases lay outside the gene matches. Germline V gene sequence: CDR1 GTSNPN, CDR2 SVGIG (reference sequence).

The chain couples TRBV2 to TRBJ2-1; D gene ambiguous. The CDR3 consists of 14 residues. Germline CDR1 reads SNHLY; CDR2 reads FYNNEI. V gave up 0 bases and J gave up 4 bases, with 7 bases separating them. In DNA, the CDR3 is TGTGCCAGCAGTGAAGCGAGAGTATACAATGAGCAGTTCTTC. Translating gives CASSEARVYNEQFF.

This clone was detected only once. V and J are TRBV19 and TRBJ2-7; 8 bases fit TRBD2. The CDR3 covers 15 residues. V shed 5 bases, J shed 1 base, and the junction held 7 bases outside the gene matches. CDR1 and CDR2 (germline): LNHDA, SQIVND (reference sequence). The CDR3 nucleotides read TGTGCCAGTAGTCAGATAGCGGGAAGTTCCTACGAGCAGTACTTC. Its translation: CASSQIAGSSYEQYF.

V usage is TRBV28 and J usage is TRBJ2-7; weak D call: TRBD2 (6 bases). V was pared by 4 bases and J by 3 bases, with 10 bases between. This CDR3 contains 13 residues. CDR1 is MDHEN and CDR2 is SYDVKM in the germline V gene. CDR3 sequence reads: CASSSPSDYEQYF. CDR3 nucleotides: TGTGCCAGCAGTTCCCCTAGCGACTACGAGCAGTACTTC.